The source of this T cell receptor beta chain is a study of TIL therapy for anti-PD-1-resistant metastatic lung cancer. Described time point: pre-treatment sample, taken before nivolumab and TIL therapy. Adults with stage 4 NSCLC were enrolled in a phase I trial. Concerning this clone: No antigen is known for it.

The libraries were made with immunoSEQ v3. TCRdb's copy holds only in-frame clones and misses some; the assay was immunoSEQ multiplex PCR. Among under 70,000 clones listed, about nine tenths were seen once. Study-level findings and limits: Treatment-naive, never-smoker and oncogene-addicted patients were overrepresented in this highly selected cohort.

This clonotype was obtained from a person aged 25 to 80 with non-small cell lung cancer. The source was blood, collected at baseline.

The CDR3 nucleotides are TGTGCCAGCTCACCCTCGAGTGTAAAGGGTTCACCCCTCCACTTT. This encodes CASSPSSVKGSPLHF. This rearrangement joins TRBV18 to TRBJ1-6; D uncertain. The CDR3 runs 15 residues. Germline loops: CDR1 KGHSH, CDR2 LQKENI. The V end was cut by 3 bases, the J end by 9 bases, with 15 bases between. Based on the CDR3 plus reference TRBV18 and TRBJ1-6, the full variable domain is NAGVMQNPRHLVRRRGQEARLRCSPMKGHSHVYWYRQLPEEGLKFMVYLQKENIIDESGMPKERFSAEFPKEGPSILRIQQVVRGDSAAYFCASSPSSVKGSPLHFGNGTRLTVT.